The subject of this entry is one TCR beta chain. TCRdb keeps only in-frame clones here, not all; method: immunoSEQ multiplex PCR. This table holds roughly 150,000 clones, about 92% found once. With V trimmed by 8 bases and J by 4 bases, 9 bases remained unmatched. CDR3 length: 14 residues. Germline V gene data show CDR1 as MNHEY and CDR2 as SVGAGI. This record belongs to a study of T cell responses to AZD1222 COVID-19 vaccine. About the study: Doses given second, at about 4 or about 12 weeks, were pooled.

The sequencing here drew on peripheral blood, taken on day 0 of AZD1222 vaccination. The sequence was collected from an adult in good health. The V call is TRBV6-5, the J call TRBJ2-7; 9 nucleotides align to TRBD1. The CDR3 region has the DNA TGTGCCAGCTGGGTGGGACAGGGTTCGTACGAGCAGTACTTC. Translation gives CASWVGQGSYEQYF.